One T cell receptor beta chain is described in this entry. Its antigen is not known. This entry is derived from a study of T cell clones after liver transplantation. The overall study: TCRbeta sequencing after a pre-transplant mixed lymphocyte reaction identified graft-donor-reactive clones, later tracked in post-transplant blood.

The assay was immunoSEQ multiplex PCR, and TCRdb's table has in-frame clones only and misses some. In the table there are 150 or so clones, approximately 53% of which are singletons. TCRbeta sequences of proliferating CFSE-low MLR cells were labeled alloreactive. Germline CDR1 SGDLS, CDR2 YYNGEE. The CDR3 loop spans 16 amino acids. J was trimmed by 0 bases and V by 3 bases; bases with no gene match: 5. Sequencing was carried out using CD8+ T cells from cultured PBMCs. The chain recombines TRBV9 with TRBJ2-2, with 7 bases fitting TRBD2. This receptor was taken from a human patient who received a liver transplant. Some T cells may trace back to the graft donor. In DNA form, the CDR3 reads TGTGCCAGCAGCGACGAACGGGAGGCGAACACCGGGGAGCTGTTTTTT. Translation: CASSDEREANTGELFF.